Listed below are T cell receptor beta chains from one sample, sequenced in a study of T cell responses to AZD1222 COVID-19 vaccine. TCRdb's table, derived via immunoSEQ multiplex PCR, lists solely in-frame clones and lacks some. The sample has under 200,000 clones, about nine tenths seen once. Source: peripheral blood, taken on day 0 of AZD1222 vaccination. These receptors were taken from an adult in good health. Each CDR3 is given with its conserved first and last residue. Fields, in order: J gene, V gene, clone size, D gene, CDR3 protein, CDR3 DNA. A D gene is named only where the DNA matches it firmly. Size is stated for part of the rows, as once, few or many counts, or as a class when the clone is expanded.

TRBJ1-2 | TRBV9 | - | - | CASSPRDGYGYTF | TGTGCCAGCAGCCCCAGGGACGGCTATGGCTACACCTTC
TRBJ1-1 | TRBV7-9 | - | TRBD1 | CASSPTTGLNTEAFF | TGTGCCAGCAGCCCGACGACAGGGTTGAACACTGAAGCTTTCTTT
TRBJ1-6 | TRBV5-5 | few | TRBD1 | CASRQRTGSIGYDSPLHF | TGTGCCAGCAGGCAACGGACAGGGTCGATAGGTTATGATTCACCCCTCCACTTT
TRBJ1-1 | TRBV10-3 | - | TRBD1 | CAISTTGGQTEAFF | TGTGCCATCAGTACGACAGGGGGCCAAACTGAAGCTTTCTTT
TRBJ1-1 | TRBV2 | - | TRBD1 | CASRTPGRGHTEAFF | TGTGCCAGCAGGACGCCGGGCAGGGGGCACACTGAAGCTTTCTTT
TRBJ2-2 | TRBV7-9 | - | - | CASSWESTGELFF | TGTGCCAGCAGCTGGGAGAGCACCGGGGAGCTGTTTTTT
TRBJ1-4 | TRBV20-1 | - | - | CSGGTNEKLFF | TGCAGTGGGGGTACTAATGAAAAACTGTTTTTT
TRBJ1-6 | TRBV7-8 | once | - | CASSLRDPSSYNSPLHF | TGTGCCAGCAGCTTAAGGGACCCTAGCTCCTATAATTCACCCCTCCACTTT
TRBJ1-2 | TRBV27 | - | - | CASSLGSNYGYTF | TGTGCCAGCAGTTTGGGGAGTAACTATGGCTACACCTTC
TRBJ2-2 | TRBV28 | - | TRBD1 | CASSLLATGDLTGELFF | TGTGCCAGCAGTTTATTGGCGACAGGGGACCTCACCGGGGAGCTGTTTTTT
TRBJ1-5 | TRBV24-1 | - | - | CATSEDTILRPQHF | TGTGCCACCAGTGAGGACACTATTTTGAGGCCCCAGCATTTT
TRBJ2-7 | TRBV28 | - | TRBD1 | CASSRFRDRAYEQYF | TGTGCCAGCAGCCGTTTCCGGGACAGGGCCTACGAGCAGTACTTC
TRBJ1-2 | TRBV28 | - | - | CASSPWLHYGYTF | TGTGCCAGCAGCCCCTGGTTGCACTATGGCTACACCTTC
TRBJ1-1 | TRBV7-2 | - | - | CASSLAPRTDTEAFF | TGTGCCAGCAGCTTAGCGCCCCGGACCGACACTGAAGCTTTCTTT
TRBJ2-2 | TRBV24-1 | - | - | CATSDLPPQGLPGELFF | TGTGCCACCAGTGATCTGCCCCCCCAGGGGCTCCCCGGGGAGCTGTTTTTT
TRBJ1-2 | TRBV7-2 | - | TRBD1 | CASGEQGEGYTF | TGTGCCAGCGGAGAACAGGGGGAAGGCTACACCTTC
TRBJ1-1 | TRBV6-1 | few | - | CASSDREVTEAFF | TGTGCCAGCAGTGATCGAGAGGTTACTGAAGCTTTCTTT
TRBJ2-1 | TRBV5-1 | - | TRBD2 | CASSLGVAGVYNEQFF | TGCGCCAGCAGCTTGGGGGTAGCGGGAGTCTACAATGAGCAGTTCTTC
TRBJ1-2 | TRBV7-2 | - | - | CASSQDPNYGYTF | TGTGCCAGCAGCCAAGACCCCAACTATGGCTACACCTTC
TRBJ1-1 | TRBV14 | - | - | CASSPRFTEAFF | TGTGCCAGCAGCCCGCGGTTCACTGAAGCTTTCTTT
TRBJ1-5 | TRBV12-2 | - | - | CASRLDRRVDQPQHF | TGTGCAAGTCGCTTAGATCGGAGGGTTGATCAGCCCCAGCATTTT
TRBJ2-5 | TRBV15 | - | - | CATSRAGETQYF | TGTGCCACCAGCAGAGCAGGGGAGACCCAGTACTTC
TRBJ2-3 | TRBV28 | - | - | CASIFRDLSTDTQYF | TGTGCCAGCATCTTCAGGGACCTAAGCACAGATACGCAGTATTTT
TRBJ1-6 | TRBV19 | - | - | CASTRTENSPLHF | TGTGCCAGTACAAGGACAGAAAATTCACCCCTCCACTTT
TRBJ1-5 | TRBV6-6 | - | - | CASQAGNQPQHF | TGTGCCAGCCAGGCAGGCAATCAGCCCCAGCATTTT
TRBJ1-5 | TRBV28 | few | - | CASSPRLGVSQPQHF | TGTGCCAGCAGCCCCCGGCTGGGGGTGAGTCAGCCCCAGCATTTT
TRBJ2-7 | TRBV7-3 | - | TRBD1 | CASSSGQGAGEQYF | TGTGCCAGCAGTTCCGGGCAGGGGGCTGGTGAGCAGTACTTC
TRBJ1-5 | TRBV6-5 | - | - | CASRENSNQPQHF | TGTGCCAGCAGGGAGAATAGCAATCAGCCCCAGCATTTT
TRBJ2-1 | TRBV5-1 | - | TRBD2 | CASSFELAGGPRYNEQFF | TGCGCCAGCAGCTTTGAACTAGCGGGAGGGCCAAGGTACAATGAGCAGTTCTTC
TRBJ2-2 | TRBV7-6 | - | - | CASSSAATSTGELFF | TGTGCCAGCAGCTCCGCAGCGACGAGCACCGGGGAGCTGTTTTTT
TRBJ2-3 | TRBV7-2 | - | TRBD2 | CASSLDQAGGDTQYF | TGTGCCAGCAGCTTAGATCAGGCGGGAGGCGATACGCAGTATTTT
TRBJ2-1 | TRBV11-2 | - | - | CASSSRNRRGPYNEQFF | TGTGCCAGCAGCTCACGAAACAGGCGGGGCCCCTACAATGAGCAGTTCTTC
TRBJ1-1 | TRBV5-1 | - | TRBD1 | CASSWGTGGMNTEAFF | TGCGCCAGCAGCTGGGGGACAGGGGGCATGAACACTGAAGCTTTCTTT
TRBJ2-6 | TRBV9 | - | - | CASSVENFRGAGANVLTF | TGTGCCAGCAGCGTAGAAAATTTTCGAGGGGCTGGGGCCAACGTCCTGACTTTC
TRBJ2-3 | TRBV6-1 | once | - | CASSTTSNTQYF | TGTGCCAGCAGCACCACCTCGAATACGCAGTATTTT
TRBJ2-1 | TRBV7-6 | - | TRBD1 | CASSFTDRGQGEQFF | TGTGCCAGCAGCTTCACGGACAGGGGGCAGGGGGAGCAGTTCTTC
TRBJ1-4 | TRBV30 | - | TRBD1 | CAFRDRAQGEKLFF | TGTGCCTTCCGGGACAGGGCTCAGGGGGAAAAACTGTTTTTT
TRBJ2-7 | TRBV27 | - | TRBD1 | CASSARQGHEQYF | TGTGCCAGCAGTGCCCGACAGGGCCACGAGCAGTACTTC
TRBJ1-4 | TRBV2 | - | TRBD1 | CASSPRQGPNEKLFF | TGTGCCAGCAGTCCTCGACAGGGGCCTAATGAAAAACTGTTTTTT
TRBJ2-5 | TRBV25-1 | - | - | CASSEGGTQYF | TGTGCCAGCAGTGAAGGAGGGACCCAGTACTTC
TRBJ1-5 | TRBV11-2 | - | TRBD1 | CASSFDRGRQPQHF | TGTGCCAGCAGCTTCGACAGGGGGCGTCAGCCCCAGCATTTT
TRBJ1-1 | TRBV13 | once | - | CASSPDPSAEAFF | TGTGCCAGCAGCCCCGACCCCAGCGCTGAAGCTTTCTTT
TRBJ1-2 | TRBV4-2 | - | - | CASSPRGTQSDYGYTF | TGTGCCAGCAGCCCCCGAGGGACGCAGTCGGATTATGGCTACACCTTC
TRBJ1-3 | TRBV28 | - | - | CASDQGYSGNTIYF | TGTGCCAGCGATCAGGGTTACTCTGGAAACACCATATATTTT
TRBJ1-5 | TRBV5-1 | - | - | CASSLDGQTNQPQHF | TGCGCCAGCAGCTTGGACGGTCAGACAAATCAGCCCCAGCATTTT
TRBJ1-2 | TRBV28 | - | TRBD1 | CASSLVAGGFGYTF | TGTGCCAGCAGCCTTGTGGCAGGGGGATTTGGCTACACCTTC
TRBJ2-2 | TRBV25-1 | - | - | CASSDRAFNTGELFF | TGTGCCAGCAGTGACAGGGCTTTCAACACCGGGGAGCTGTTTTTT
TRBJ2-1 | TRBV7-8 | - | TRBD2 | CASSTGTSGYNEQFF | TGTGCCAGCAGCACCGGGACTAGCGGATACAATGAGCAGTTCTTC
TRBJ1-1 | TRBV7-2 | few | TRBD1 | CASKDRGRAEAFF | TGTGCCAGCAAGGACAGGGGAAGAGCTGAAGCTTTCTTT
TRBJ1-5 | TRBV18 | - | - | CASSDGPSNQPQHF | TGTGCCAGCTCGGACGGTCCGAGCAATCAGCCCCAGCATTTT
TRBJ1-2 | TRBV6-2/TRBV6-3 | - | TRBD1 | CASSYSDRGMAYGYTF | TGTGCCAGCAGTTACAGCGACAGGGGGATGGCTTATGGCTACACCTTC
TRBJ2-1 | TRBV19 | - | TRBD2 | CASSIRSGRTYNEQFF | TGTGCCAGTAGTATCCGTAGCGGGAGGACCTACAATGAGCAGTTCTTC
TRBJ2-7 | TRBV10-3 | few | - | CAIGGGYEQYF | TGTGCCATCGGTGGGGGCTACGAGCAGTACTTC
TRBJ1-1 | TRBV9 | - | - | CASSPSGWNTEAFF | TGTGCCAGCAGCCCCTCAGGGTGGAACACTGAAGCTTTCTTT